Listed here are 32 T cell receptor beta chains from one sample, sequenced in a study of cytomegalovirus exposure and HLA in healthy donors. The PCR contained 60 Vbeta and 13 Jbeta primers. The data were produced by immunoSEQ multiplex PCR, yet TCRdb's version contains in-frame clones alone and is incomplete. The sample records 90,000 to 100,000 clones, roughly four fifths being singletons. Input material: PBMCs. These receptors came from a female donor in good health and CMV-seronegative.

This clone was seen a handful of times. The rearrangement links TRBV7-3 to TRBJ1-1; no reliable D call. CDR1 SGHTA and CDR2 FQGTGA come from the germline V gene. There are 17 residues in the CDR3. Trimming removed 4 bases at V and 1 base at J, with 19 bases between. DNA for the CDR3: TGTGCCAGCAGCTCCTATGCGACTCTGGAGCCGAACACTGAAGCTTTCTTT. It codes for CASSSYATLEPNTEAFF.

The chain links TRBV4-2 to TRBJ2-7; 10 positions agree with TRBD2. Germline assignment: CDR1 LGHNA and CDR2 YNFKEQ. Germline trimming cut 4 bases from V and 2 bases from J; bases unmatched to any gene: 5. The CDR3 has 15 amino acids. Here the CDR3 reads CASSPGTSVTYEQYF. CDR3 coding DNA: TGTGCCAGCAGCCCCGGGACTAGCGTTACCTACGAGCAGTACTTC.

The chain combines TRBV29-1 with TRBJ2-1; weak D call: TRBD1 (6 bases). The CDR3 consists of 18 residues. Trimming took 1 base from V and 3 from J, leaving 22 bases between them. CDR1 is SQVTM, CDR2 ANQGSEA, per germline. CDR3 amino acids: CSVEVLGAGTLFYNEQFF. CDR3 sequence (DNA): TGCAGCGTTGAAGTTTTGGGCGCCGGGACATTGTTCTACAATGAGCAGTTCTTC.

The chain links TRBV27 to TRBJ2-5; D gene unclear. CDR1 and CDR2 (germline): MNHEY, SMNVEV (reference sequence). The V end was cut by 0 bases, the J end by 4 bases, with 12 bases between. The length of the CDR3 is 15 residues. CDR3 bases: TGTGCCAGCAGTTTATCTGGCGGCTACTCAGAGACCCAGTACTTC. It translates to CASSLSGGYSETQYF.

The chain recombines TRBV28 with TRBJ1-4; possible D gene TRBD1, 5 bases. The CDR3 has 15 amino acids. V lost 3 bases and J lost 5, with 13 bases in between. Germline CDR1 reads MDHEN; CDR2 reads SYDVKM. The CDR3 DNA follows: TGTGCCAGCAGTTTTCTAGGCGGGGACAATGAAAAACTGTTTTTT. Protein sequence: CASSFLGGDNEKLFF.

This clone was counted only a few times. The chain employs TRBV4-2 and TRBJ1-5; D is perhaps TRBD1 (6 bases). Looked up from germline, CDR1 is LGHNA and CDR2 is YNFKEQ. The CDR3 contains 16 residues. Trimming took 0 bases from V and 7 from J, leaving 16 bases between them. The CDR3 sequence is CASSQEGRAGAQPQHF. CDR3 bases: TGTGCCAGCAGCCAAGAAGGGCGGGCAGGGGCCCAGCCCCAGCATTTT.

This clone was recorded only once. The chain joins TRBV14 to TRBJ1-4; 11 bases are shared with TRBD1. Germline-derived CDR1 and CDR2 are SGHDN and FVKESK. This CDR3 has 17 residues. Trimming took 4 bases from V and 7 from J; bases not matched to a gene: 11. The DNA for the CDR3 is TGTGCCAGCAGCCCCCGAGGACAGGGGGCGCGGGGTGAAAAACTGTTTTTT. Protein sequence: CASSPRGQGARGEKLFF.

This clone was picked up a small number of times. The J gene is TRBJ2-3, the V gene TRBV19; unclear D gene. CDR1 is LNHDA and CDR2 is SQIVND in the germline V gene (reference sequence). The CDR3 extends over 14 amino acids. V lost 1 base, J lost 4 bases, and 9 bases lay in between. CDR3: CASSIGRVADTQYF. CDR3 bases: TGTGCCAGTAGTATAGGCCGGGTGGCAGATACGCAGTATTTT.

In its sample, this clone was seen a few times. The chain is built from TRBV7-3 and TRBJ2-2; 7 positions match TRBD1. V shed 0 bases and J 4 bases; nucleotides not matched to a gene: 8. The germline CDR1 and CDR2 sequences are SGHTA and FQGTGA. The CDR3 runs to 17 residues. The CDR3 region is CASSLTRQGASTGELFF. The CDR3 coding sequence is TGTGCCAGCAGCTTAACCCGACAGGGAGCGAGCACCGGGGAGCTGTTTTTT.

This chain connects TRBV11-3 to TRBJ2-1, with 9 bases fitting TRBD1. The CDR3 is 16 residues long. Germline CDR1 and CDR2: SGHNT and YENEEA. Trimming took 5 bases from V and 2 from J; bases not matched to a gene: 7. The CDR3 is CASSPGGTGTYNEQFF. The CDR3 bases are TGTGCCAGCAGCCCAGGCGGGACAGGGACCTACAATGAGCAGTTCTTC.

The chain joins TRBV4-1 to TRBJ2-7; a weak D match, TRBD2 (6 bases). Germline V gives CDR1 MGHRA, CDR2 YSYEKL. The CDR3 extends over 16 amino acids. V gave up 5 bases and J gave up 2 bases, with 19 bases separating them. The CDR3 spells CASSSRLAGTAYEQYF. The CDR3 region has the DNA TGCGCCAGCAGCTCCAGGCTGGCGGGGACCGCCTACGAGCAGTACTTC.

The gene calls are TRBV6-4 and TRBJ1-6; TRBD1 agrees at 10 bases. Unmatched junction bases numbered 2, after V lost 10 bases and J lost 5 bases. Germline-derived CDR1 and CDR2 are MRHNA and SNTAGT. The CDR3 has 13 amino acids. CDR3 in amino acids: CATGTGDNSPLHF. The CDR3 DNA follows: TGTGCCACTGGGACAGGGGATAATTCACCCCTCCACTTT.

CDR3 region: CASSLGLESGRVGTEAFF. In DNA form, the CDR3 reads TGTGCCAGCAGCTTAGGACTAGAATCGGGCAGGGTGGGCACTGAAGCTTTCTTT. This sequence joins TRBV11-2 and TRBJ1-1; D perhaps matches TRBD1 (5 bases). The CDR3 spans 18 residues. The germline V gene has CDR1 SGHAT and CDR2 FQNNGV. Trimming left V 1 base short and J 4 bases short, with 22 bases between.

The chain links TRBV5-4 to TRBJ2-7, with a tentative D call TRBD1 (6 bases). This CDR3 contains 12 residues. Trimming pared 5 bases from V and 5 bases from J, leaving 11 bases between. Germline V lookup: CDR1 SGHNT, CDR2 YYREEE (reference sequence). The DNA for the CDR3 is TGTGCCAGCAGTAGGGGGAGCCACGAGCAGTACTTC. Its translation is CASSRGSHEQYF.

The CDR3 nucleotides are TGTGCCAGCAGCGGGGGGGCCGAGGGTGAGACCCAGTACTTC. It encodes CASSGGAEGETQYF. The gene calls are TRBV13 and TRBJ2-5; possible D gene TRBD2, 7 bases. CDR1 is PRHDT and CDR2 is FYEKMQ in the germline V gene (reference sequence). The CDR3 covers 14 residues. V shed 5 bases and J shed 5 bases, with 15 bases lying between them.

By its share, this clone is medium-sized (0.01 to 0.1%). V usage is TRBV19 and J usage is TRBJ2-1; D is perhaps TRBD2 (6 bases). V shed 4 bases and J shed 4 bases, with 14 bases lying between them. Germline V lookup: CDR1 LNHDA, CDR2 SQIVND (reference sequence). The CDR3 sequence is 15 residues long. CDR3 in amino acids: CASSSGGAIYNEQFF. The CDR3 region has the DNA TGTGCCAGTAGTAGCGGAGGGGCGATATACAATGAGCAGTTCTTC.

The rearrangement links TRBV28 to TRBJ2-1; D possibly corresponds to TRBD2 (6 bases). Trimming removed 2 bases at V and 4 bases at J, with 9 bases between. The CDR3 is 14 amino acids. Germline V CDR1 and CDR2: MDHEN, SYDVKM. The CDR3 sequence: CASSLQGLYNEQFF. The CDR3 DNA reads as TGTGCCAGCAGTTTACAGGGACTTTACAATGAGCAGTTCTTC.

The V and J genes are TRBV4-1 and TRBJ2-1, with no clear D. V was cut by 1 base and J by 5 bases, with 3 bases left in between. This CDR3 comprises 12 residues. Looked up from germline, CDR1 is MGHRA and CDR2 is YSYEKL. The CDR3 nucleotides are TGCGCCAGCAGCCAAGGAGACAATGAGCAGTTCTTC. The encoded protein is CASSQGDNEQFF.

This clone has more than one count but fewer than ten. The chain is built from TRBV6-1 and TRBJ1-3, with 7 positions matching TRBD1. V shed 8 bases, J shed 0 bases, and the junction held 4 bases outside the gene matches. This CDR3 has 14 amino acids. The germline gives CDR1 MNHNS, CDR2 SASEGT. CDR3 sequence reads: CASLKGASGNTIYF. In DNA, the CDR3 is TGTGCCAGCTTGAAGGGGGCCTCTGGAAACACCATATATTTT.

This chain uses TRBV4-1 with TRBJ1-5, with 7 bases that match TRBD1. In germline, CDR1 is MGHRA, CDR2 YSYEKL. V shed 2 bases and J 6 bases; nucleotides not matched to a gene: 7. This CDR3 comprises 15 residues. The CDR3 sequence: CASSQWGQTGQPQHF. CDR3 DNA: TGCGCCAGCAGCCAATGGGGACAGACAGGTCAGCCCCAGCATTTT.

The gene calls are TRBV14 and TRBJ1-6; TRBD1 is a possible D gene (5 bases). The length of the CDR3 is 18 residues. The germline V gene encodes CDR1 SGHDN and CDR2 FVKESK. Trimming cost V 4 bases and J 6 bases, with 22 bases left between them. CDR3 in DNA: TGTGCCAGCAGCCTGCGGCGGGGCGGCTCTTTGATTAATTCACCCCTCCACTTT. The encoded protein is CASSLRRGGSLINSPLHF. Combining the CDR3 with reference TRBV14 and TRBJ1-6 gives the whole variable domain EAGVTQFPSHSVIEKGQTVTLRCDPISGHDNLYWYRRVMGKEIKFLLHFVKESKQDESGMPNNRFLAERTGGTYSTLKVQPAELEDSGVYFCASSLRRGGSLINSPLHFGNGTRLTVT.

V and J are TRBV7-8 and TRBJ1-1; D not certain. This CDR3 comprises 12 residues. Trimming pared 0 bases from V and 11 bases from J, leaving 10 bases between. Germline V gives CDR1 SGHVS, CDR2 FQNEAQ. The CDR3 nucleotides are TGTGCCAGCAGCTTAGCTCGTAATGCGGCTTTCTTT. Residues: CASSLARNAAFF.

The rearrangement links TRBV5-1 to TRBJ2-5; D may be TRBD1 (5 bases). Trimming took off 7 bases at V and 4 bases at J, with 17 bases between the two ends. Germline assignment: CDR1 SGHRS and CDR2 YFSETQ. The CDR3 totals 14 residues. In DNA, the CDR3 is TGCGCCAGCGCCCCCAGGGTATCAGCAGAGACCCAGTACTTC. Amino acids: CASAPRVSAETQYF.

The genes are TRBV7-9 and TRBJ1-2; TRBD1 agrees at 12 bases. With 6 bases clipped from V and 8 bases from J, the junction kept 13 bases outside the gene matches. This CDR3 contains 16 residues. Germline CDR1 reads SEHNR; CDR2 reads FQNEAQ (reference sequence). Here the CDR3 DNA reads TGTGCCAGCAGTTACACTGCGGGACAGGGGGCGCAGGGCTACACCTTC. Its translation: CASSYTAGQGAQGYTF. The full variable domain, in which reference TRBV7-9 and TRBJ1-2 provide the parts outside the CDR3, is DTGVSQNPRHKITKRGQNVTFRCDPISEHNRLYWYRQTLGQGPEFLTYFQNEAQLEKSRLLSDRFSAERPKGSFSTLEIQRTEQGDSAMYLCASSYTAGQGAQGYTFGSGTRLTVV.

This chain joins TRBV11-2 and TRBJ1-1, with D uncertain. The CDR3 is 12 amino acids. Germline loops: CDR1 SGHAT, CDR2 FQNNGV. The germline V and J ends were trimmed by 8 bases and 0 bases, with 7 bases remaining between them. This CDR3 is CASGPVNTEAFF. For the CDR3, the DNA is TGTGCCAGCGGGCCGGTGAACACTGAAGCTTTCTTT. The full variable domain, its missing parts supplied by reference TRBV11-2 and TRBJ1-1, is EAGVAQSPRYKIIEKRQSVAFWCNPISGHATLYWYQQILGQGPKLLIQFQNNGVVDDSQLPKDRFSAERLKGVDSTLKIQPAKLEDSAVYLCASGPVNTEAFFGQGTRLTVV.

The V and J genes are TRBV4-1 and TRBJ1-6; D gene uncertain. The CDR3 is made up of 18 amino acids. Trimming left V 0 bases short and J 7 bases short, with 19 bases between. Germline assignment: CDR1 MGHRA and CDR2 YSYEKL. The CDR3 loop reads CASSQDTHLTRANSPLHF. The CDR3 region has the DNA TGCGCCAGCAGCCAAGATACCCATTTGACACGAGCAAATTCACCCCTCCACTTT.

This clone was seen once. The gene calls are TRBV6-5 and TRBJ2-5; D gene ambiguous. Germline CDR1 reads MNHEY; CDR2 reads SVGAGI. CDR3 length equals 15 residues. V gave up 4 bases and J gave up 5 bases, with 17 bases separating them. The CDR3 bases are TGTGCCAGCAGTTCGGCTAGAGCTCCCGACGAGACCCAGTACTTC. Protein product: CASSSARAPDETQYF.

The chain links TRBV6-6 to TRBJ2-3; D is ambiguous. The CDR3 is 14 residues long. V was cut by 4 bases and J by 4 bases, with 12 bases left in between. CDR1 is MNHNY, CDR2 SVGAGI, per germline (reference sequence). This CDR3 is CASSLGKVADTQYF. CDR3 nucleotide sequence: TGTGCCAGCAGTTTGGGCAAGGTGGCAGATACGCAGTATTTT.

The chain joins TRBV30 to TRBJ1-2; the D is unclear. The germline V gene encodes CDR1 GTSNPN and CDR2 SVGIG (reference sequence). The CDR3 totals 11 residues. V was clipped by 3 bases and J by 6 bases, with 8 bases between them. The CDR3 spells CAWRVENGYTF. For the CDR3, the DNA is TGTGCCTGGAGAGTTGAGAATGGCTACACCTTC.

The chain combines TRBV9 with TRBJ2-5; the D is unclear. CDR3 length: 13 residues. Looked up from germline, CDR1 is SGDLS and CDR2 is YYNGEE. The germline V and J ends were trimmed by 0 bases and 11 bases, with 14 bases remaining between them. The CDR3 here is CASSVAPRLEQYF. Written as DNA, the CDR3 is TGTGCCAGCAGCGTAGCCCCCAGACTGGAGCAGTACTTC.

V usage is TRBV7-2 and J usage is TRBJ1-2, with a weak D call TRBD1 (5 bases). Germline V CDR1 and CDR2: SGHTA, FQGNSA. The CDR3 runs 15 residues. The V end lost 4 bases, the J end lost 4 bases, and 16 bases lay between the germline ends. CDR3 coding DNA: TGTGCCAGCAGCTCAAGGGGCAGGGTGTCCTATGGCTACACCTTC. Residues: CASSSRGRVSYGYTF.

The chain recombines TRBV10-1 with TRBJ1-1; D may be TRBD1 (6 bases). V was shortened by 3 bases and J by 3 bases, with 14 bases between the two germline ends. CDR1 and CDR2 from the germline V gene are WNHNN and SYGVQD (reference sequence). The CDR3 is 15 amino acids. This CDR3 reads CASSEQGPGDTEAFF. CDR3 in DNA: TGCGCCAGCAGTGAACAGGGCCCTGGGGACACTGAAGCTTTCTTT.